This paragraph covers one T cell receptor beta chain sequence. The target antigen is unknown. These data come from a study of blood T cells in healthy people across ages. The V and J ends lost 5 bases and 5 bases respectively, with 13 bases between them. CDR3 size: 15 residues. Regarding the study as a whole: Diversity was higher, and naive CD4+ cells more numerous, in long-lived donors than in aged donors. Unknown donor CMV status possibly confounded expanded clonotype changes.

The second PCR ran about 6 to 11 cycles with a sample-barcoded 5' primer and J-beta primers. MiXCR, applied by TCRdb to the 5' RACE reads, yields one record per CDR3 protein. The sample includes hundreds of thousands of distinct CDR3 sequences, 35% to 60% of them seen just once. Researchers collected approximately 9.5 milliliters of peripheral blood from every single donor. Each sample yielded at least 5 micrograms of PBMC total RNA. The specimen sequenced was blood. The chain has TRBV12-3 or TRBV12-4 and TRBJ1-6; TRBD1 might be the D (6 bases). The sequence derives from a man at least 80 years old in good health. Here the CDR3 reads CASSIGTLDNSPLHF. For the CDR3, the DNA is TGTGCCAGCAGTATAGGGACACTTGATAATTCACCCCTCCACTTT.